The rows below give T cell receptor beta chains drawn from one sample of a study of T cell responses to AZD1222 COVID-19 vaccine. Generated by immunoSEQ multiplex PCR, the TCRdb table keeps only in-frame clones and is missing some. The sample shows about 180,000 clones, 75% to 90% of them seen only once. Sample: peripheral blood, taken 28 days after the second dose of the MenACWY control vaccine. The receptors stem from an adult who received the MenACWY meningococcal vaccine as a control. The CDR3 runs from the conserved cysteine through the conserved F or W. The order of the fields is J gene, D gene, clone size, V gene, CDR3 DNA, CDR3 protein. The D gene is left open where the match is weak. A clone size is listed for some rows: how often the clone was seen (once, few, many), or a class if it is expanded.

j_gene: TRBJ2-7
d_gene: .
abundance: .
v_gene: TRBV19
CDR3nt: TGTGCCAGTAGTGACGGACAGTACGACGAGCAGTACTTC
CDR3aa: CASSDGQYDEQYF

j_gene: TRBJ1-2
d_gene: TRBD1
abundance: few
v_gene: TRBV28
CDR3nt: TGTGCCACCAAGTGGCCGGGACAGGGGGCCTTCGGCTACACCTTC
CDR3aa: CATKWPGQGAFGYTF

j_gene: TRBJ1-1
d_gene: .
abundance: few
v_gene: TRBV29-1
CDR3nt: TGCAGCGTCGGACAGCCAAACACTGAAGCTTTCTTT
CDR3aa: CSVGQPNTEAFF

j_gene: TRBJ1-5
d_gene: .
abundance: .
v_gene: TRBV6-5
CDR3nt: TGTGCCAGCAGTACGACTACAGGTTGGCAGCAGCCCCAGCATTTT
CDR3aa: CASSTTTGWQQPQHF

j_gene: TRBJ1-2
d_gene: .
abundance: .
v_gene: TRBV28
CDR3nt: TGTGCCAGCAGTTCGGGGGCGAGCTATGGCTACACCTTC
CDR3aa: CASSSGASYGYTF

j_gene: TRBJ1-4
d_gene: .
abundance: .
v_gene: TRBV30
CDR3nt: TGTGCCTGGAGTGTACAGGGATCGGAAAAACTGTTTTTT
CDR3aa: CAWSVQGSEKLFF

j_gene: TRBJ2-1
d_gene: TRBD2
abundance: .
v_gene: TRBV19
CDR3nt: TGTGCCAGTAGTATAGGCGGGCTAGCGGGAGCCCTCAATGAGCAGTTCTTC
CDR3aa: CASSIGGLAGALNEQFF

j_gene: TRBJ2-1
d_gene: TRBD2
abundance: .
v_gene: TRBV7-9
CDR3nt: TGTGCCAGCAGCTTAATGACTAGCGGGAGAAACAATGAGCAGTTCTTC
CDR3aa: CASSLMTSGRNNEQFF

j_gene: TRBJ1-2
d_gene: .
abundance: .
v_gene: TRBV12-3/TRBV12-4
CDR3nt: TGTGCCAGCAGTTCAGGGAATAACTATGGCTACACCTTC
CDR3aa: CASSSGNNYGYTF

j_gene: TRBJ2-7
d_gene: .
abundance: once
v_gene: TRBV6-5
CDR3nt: TGTGCCAGCAGTTACTCCCCCGGCGGAGCGAGGGGCGAGCAGTACTTC
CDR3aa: CASSYSPGGARGEQYF